This TCR beta chain was sequenced during a study of blood T cell repertoires in COVID-19. Study in general: Samples taken during acute and convalescent COVID-19 were collected in the United States, Italy and Spain. In each case, the material was cDNA or gDNA derived from T cells, B-cell-depleted T cells, or PBMCs.

This CDR3 region has 13 residues. Per the germline V gene, CDR1 is SGHTA and CDR2 is FQGTGA. V dropped 5 bases and J dropped 10 bases, with 12 bases sitting between them. The assay was immunoSEQ multiplex PCR, and TCRdb's table has in-frame clones only and misses some. This repertoire shows about 250,000 clones, around four fifths found once; its top ten account for approximately 30%. The sample consisted of peripheral blood. The V and J genes are TRBV7-3 and TRBJ1-6; weak D call: TRBD1 (5 bases). The clonotype was recovered from a man between 35 and 55 years old with acute or convalescent COVID-19. As DNA, the CDR3 is TGTGCCAGCAGCGACAGCCCCTCCTCACCCCTCCACTTT. Its translation: CASSDSPSSPLHF.